The T cell receptor beta chain under discussion was sequenced for a study of siplizumab effects on memory and regulatory T cells. Regarding the study as a whole: Researchers could not give a naive or memory phenotype to roughly 75-96% of proliferating CD4+ or CD8+ clones. Naive T cells seemed more diverse than memory cells and seemed major alloresponse contributors. Unstimulated subset assignment was obtained for only a minor fraction of alloreactive clones.

The count of this clone is one. Its antigen remains unknown. Clones were sequenced by immunoSEQ multiplex PCR, and TCRdb holds only the in-frame ones, with some missing. Among 100,000 or so clones listed, about 90% were seen once. Trimming at V came to 4 bases and at J to 6 bases, leaving 9 bases not matched to a gene. The CDR3 spans 16 residues. CDR1 MDHEN and CDR2 SYDVKM come from the germline V gene. This chain links TRBV28 with TRBJ1-4; 9 nucleotides line up with TRBD1. The origin of this receptor is a human donor in good health. Sequenced sample: CD4+ T cells sorted from blood. The CDR3, as DNA: TGTGCCAGCAGTTCCGACGGACAGGGGAGGTATGAAAAACTGTTTTTT. Protein sequence: CASSSDGQGRYEKLFF.